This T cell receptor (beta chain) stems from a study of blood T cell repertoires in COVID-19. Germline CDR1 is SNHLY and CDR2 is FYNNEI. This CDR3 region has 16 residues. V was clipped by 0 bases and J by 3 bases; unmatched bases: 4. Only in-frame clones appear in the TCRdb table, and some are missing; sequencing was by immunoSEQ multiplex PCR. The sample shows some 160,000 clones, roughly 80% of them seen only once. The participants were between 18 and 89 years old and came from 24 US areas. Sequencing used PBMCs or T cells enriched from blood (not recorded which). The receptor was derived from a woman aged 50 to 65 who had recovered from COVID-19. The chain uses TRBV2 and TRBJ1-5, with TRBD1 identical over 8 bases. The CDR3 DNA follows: TGTGCCAGCAGTGAAGCGCCAGGGGGCGTCAATCAGCCCCAGCATTTT. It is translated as CASSEAPGGVNQPQHF.